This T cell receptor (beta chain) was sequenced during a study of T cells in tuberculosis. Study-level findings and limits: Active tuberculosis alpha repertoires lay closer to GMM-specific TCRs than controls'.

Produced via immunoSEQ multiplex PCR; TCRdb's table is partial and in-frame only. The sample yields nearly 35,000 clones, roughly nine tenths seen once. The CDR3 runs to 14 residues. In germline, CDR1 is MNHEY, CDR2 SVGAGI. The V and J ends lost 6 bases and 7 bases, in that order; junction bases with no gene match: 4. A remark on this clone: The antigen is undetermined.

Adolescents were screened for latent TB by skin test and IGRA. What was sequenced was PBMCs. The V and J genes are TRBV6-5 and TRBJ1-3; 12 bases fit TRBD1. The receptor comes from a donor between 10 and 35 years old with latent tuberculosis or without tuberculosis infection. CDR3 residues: CASSPGQGANTIYF. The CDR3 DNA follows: TGTGCCAGCAGCCCGGGACAGGGGGCGAACACCATATATTTT.